The 3 T cell receptor beta chains given below trace back to one sample, sequenced in a study of immune heterogeneity within non-small cell lung tumors. Multiplex PCR amplified the TCR beta CDR3 region. Its first round ran for roughly 10 cycles with 32 V and 13 J primers. TCRdb fed the multiplex PCR reads into MiXCR, producing one record per CDR3 protein. This sample has over 14,000 distinct CDR3 sequences; approximately 30% occur once, and the top ten carry over 12%. Genomic DNA from bulk tumor acted as the template, and 600 ng was loaded per sample. Surgical sampling yielded several biopsies per primary tumor (spaced far apart). Each patient presented with untreated, newly diagnosed non-small cell lung cancer and received curative surgery. Sequenced sample: lung tumor tissue. Every receptor here comes from a woman in her forties or fifties with non-small cell lung cancer.

This clonotype was recorded a few times. This chain uses TRBV20-1 with TRBJ2-7; D is possibly TRBD2 (5 bases). In germline, CDR1 is DFQATT, CDR2 SNEGSKA (reference sequence). The CDR3 totals 12 residues. The CDR3 bases are TGCAGCTTTAGCGATTACTTCTACGAGCAGTACTTC. This translates into CSFSDYFYEQYF.

As to this clonotype: This may be a read error, as it is one base from a much larger clone. The chain has TRBV27 and TRBJ2-3, with a weak D call TRBD2 (6 bases). The end of the DNA aligns better with TRBJ2-1, so the J call may be wrong. The CDR3 is 15 amino acids. The germline V gene has CDR1 MNHEY and CDR2 SMNVEV (reference sequence). The CDR3 region is CGSSSNLALSGEQFF. The CDR3 DNA is TGTGGCAGCAGTTCCAATCTAGCGTTGAGCGGTGAGCAGTTCTTC.

The rearrangement joins TRBV2 to TRBJ2-5; tentative D call: TRBD1 (5 bases). The CDR3 is made up of 15 amino acids. Germline V gene sequence: CDR1 SNHLY, CDR2 FYNNEI. Trimming left V 6 bases short and J 2 bases short, with 16 bases between. The CDR3 spells CASRKSDIGQETQYF. DNA for the CDR3: TGTGCCAGCAGAAAATCGGACATTGGGCAAGAGACCCAGTACTTC. The full variable domain, rest sourced from reference TRBV2 and TRBJ2-5, is EPEVTQTPSHQVTQMGQEVILRCVPISNHLYFYWYRQILGQKVEFLVSFYNNEISEKSEIFDDQFSVERPDGSNFTLKIRSTKLEDSAMYFCASRKSDIGQETQYFGPGTRLLVL.